This T cell receptor (beta chain) was captured in a study of CD8+ T cells in alopecia areata. Broader study findings: Compared with normal scalp, lesional scalp had higher clonality and more expanded CD8+ clones. Mice showed TCR sharing more clearly than patients did, possibly owing to HLA.

Regarding this clone: The antigen remains unidentified.

Treatment described: oral pan-JAK inhibitor, 5-10 mg twice daily. Specimens obtained from alopecia areata patients comprised lesional scalp punch biopsies and peripheral blood. Per the germline V gene, CDR1 is GTSNPN and CDR2 is SVGIG (reference sequence). This CDR3 is 14 amino acids long. V gave up 0 bases and J gave up 5 bases; unmatched junction bases: 6. Extracted from the samples, RNA was reverse transcribed into cDNA to serve as the sequencing template. Here immunoSEQ multiplex PCR was the method, and the copy in TCRdb shows in-frame clones only, minus some. The sample has over 150,000 clones, about 60% seen once; the top ten hold less than 4%.

The V gene is TRBV30, the J gene TRBJ2-5; 7 nucleotides match TRBD1. The sequenced sample was CD4+ T cells sorted from blood, obtained at week 4, from a patient treated with tofacitinib. The TCR sequence derives from a human donor with alopecia areata. The CDR3 DNA reads TGTGCCTGGAGTGTGCACAGGGGATCGGAGACCCAGTACTTC. Its translation: CAWSVHRGSETQYF.